This T cell receptor beta chain was captured in a study of shared clonotypes between healthy human individuals. The CDR3 spans 15 residues. Per the germline V gene, CDR1 is SGHRS and CDR2 is YFSETQ. Unmatched junction bases numbered 9, after V lost 3 bases and J lost 9 bases. The data were produced by immunoSEQ multiplex PCR, yet TCRdb's version contains in-frame clones alone and is incomplete. Here the sample spans more than 2,000,000 clones, approximately 93% being singletons. Sample: naive CD4+ T cells from PBMCs. Subset indicated: CD45RA+ positively selected. The clonotype comes from a man aged 18 to 35 in good health. Some clones in this sample may be carry-over from other donors' samples. V gene TRBV5-1 combines with J gene TRBJ2-4, with 10 bases fitting TRBD1. CDR3 loop: CASSSTGTGAAIQYF. For the CDR3, the DNA is TGCGCCAGCAGCTCCACCGGGACAGGGGCCGCCATTCAGTACTTC.